A single sample gave rise to the 18 T cell receptor beta chains below, sequenced in a study of blood T cell repertoires in COVID-19. Some clones are missing from TCRdb's copy, which holds only in-frame ones; the method was immunoSEQ multiplex PCR. This table has some 290,000 clones, over 85% appearing once. Input material: peripheral blood. These receptors all stem from a woman aged 25-40 years with COVID-19, enrolled during active disease.

The gene calls are TRBV6-6 and TRBJ2-1; 10 nucleotides match TRBD2. Trimming cost V 2 bases and J 2 bases; bases outside gene matches: 0. CDR3 size: 15 residues. Per the germline V gene, CDR1 is MNHNY and CDR2 is SVGAGI (reference sequence). The CDR3 sequence is CASSYGTSAYNEQFF. Written as DNA, the CDR3 is TGTGCCAGCAGTTACGGGACTAGCGCCTACAATGAGCAGTTCTTC.

The chain links TRBV5-8 to TRBJ2-5; 9 nucleotides line up with TRBD1. CDR1 and CDR2 from the germline V gene are SGHTS and YDEGEE. The ends lost 3 bases at V and 2 bases at J; junction bases unmatched: 2. CDR3 length: 14 residues. The CDR3 DNA follows: TGTGCCAGCAGCTCAGGACAGGGGCAAGAGACCCAGTACTTC. It encodes CASSSGQGQETQYF.

This chain connects TRBV2 to TRBJ2-7, with 8 bases matching TRBD2. The CDR3 runs 12 residues. Germline CDR1 SNHLY, CDR2 FYNNEI. After removal of 8 bases from V and 3 bases from J, the junction contained 3 bases not matched to a gene. The CDR3 protein is CASGGLDYEQYF. In nucleotides, the CDR3 is TGTGCCAGCGGGGGACTAGACTACGAGCAGTACTTC.

V gene TRBV7-8 combines with J gene TRBJ2-7; 10 bases fit TRBD2. The length of the CDR3 is 13 residues. Germline assignment: CDR1 SGHVS and CDR2 FQNEAQ. After removal of 5 bases from V and 3 bases from J, the junction contained 1 base not matched to a gene. CDR3 sequence reads: CASSPSGGYEQYF. CDR3 coding DNA: TGTGCCAGCAGCCCTAGCGGGGGCTACGAGCAGTACTTC.

The chain couples TRBV24-1 to TRBJ1-4; 8 nucleotides agree with TRBD1. Germline lookup yields CDR1 KGHDR and CDR2 SFDVKD. J was trimmed by 5 bases and V by 4 bases; bases with no gene match: 5. The CDR3 spans 15 residues. CDR3 residues: CATSDLGQVNEKLFF. The CDR3 bases are TGTGCCACCAGTGACCTGGGACAGGTAAATGAAAAACTGTTTTTT.

V is TRBV13 and J is TRBJ2-1, with 9 bases matching TRBD1. The CDR3 has 15 residues. J was trimmed by 5 bases and V by 0 bases; bases with no gene match: 2. CDR1 PRHDT and CDR2 FYEKMQ come from the germline V gene (reference sequence). CDR3 sequence reads: CASSLGGTGNNEQFF. The CDR3 DNA follows: TGTGCCAGCAGCTTAGGTGGGACAGGGAACAATGAGCAGTTCTTC.

The rearrangement links TRBV15 to TRBJ2-2; tentatively, D is TRBD1 (6 bases). Per germline, CDR1 LNHNV and CDR2 YYDKDF (reference sequence). The V and J ends lost 0 bases and 1 base respectively, with 9 bases between them. This CDR3 region has 16 residues. CDR3 region: CATSRDLTGNTGELFF. The CDR3 coding sequence is TGTGCCACCAGCAGAGATCTGACAGGGAACACCGGGGAGCTGTTTTTT. Full variable domain (rest looked up from reference TRBV15 and TRBJ2-2): DAMVIQNPRYQVTQFGKPVTLSCSQTLNHNVMYWYQQKSSQAPKLLFHYYDKDFNNEADTPDNFQSRRPNTSFCFLDIRSPGLGDTAMYLCATSRDLTGNTGELFFGEGSRLTVL.

The chain combines TRBV28 with TRBJ1-5; D may be TRBD1 (5 bases). V was pared by 6 bases and J by 6 bases, with 18 bases between. Germline V lookup: CDR1 MDHEN, CDR2 SYDVKM. The CDR3 is 15 amino acids. Written as DNA, the CDR3 is TGTGCCAGCAGGCCAGGGAATGGGTTTGGTCAGCCCCAGCATTTT. Its translation: CASRPGNGFGQPQHF.

The CDR3 coding sequence is TGTGCCACCAGCAGCCCCAGGTTCCCCGAGCAGTACTTC. Its protein is CATSSPRFPEQYF. The chain has TRBV15 and TRBJ2-7; D gene uncertain. With 3 bases removed from V and 6 bases from J, the gap between germline ends came to 12 bases. The CDR3 contains 13 residues. The germline V gene has CDR1 LNHNV and CDR2 YYDKDF (reference sequence).

This rearrangement joins TRBV2 to TRBJ1-4; D gene ambiguous. The CDR3 length is 13 residues. V dropped 3 bases and J dropped 6 bases, with 8 bases sitting between them. Per germline, CDR1 SNHLY and CDR2 FYNNEI. The CDR3 loop reads CASSDIRDEKLFF. The CDR3 DNA sequence: TGTGCCAGCAGTGATATACGGGATGAAAAACTGTTTTTT.

The genes are TRBV7-2 and TRBJ1-2; the match to TRBD1 covers 9 bases. Germline assignment: CDR1 SGHTA and CDR2 FQGNSA. V trimming: 5 bases; J trimming: 8 bases; junction bases outside the gene matches: 12. The CDR3 runs 15 residues. CDR3 nucleotides: TGTGCCAGCAGCCTATACGGGACAGGGAATAAAGGCTACACCTTC. It codes for CASSLYGTGNKGYTF. Looking up the rest from reference TRBV7-2 and TRBJ1-2 gives the full variable domain: GAGVSQSPSNKVTEKGKDVELRCDPISGHTALYWYRQSLGQGLEFLIYFQGNSAPDKSGLPSDRFSAERTGGSVSTLTIQRTQQEDSAVYLCASSLYGTGNKGYTFGSGTRLTVV.

The genes are TRBV25-1 and TRBJ2-1, with unresolved D. Germline CDR1 MGHDK, CDR2 SYGVNS. Trimming stripped 3 bases from V and 7 bases from J, with 13 bases between. CDR3 length: 14 amino acids. The DNA for the CDR3 is TGTGCCAGCAGTGATGGTTGGGCTCTAAATGAGCAGTTCTTC. Its protein is CASSDGWALNEQFF. The full variable domain, rest sourced from reference TRBV25-1 and TRBJ2-1, is EADIYQTPRYLVIGTGKKITLECSQTMGHDKMYWYQQDPGMELHLIHYSYGVNSTEKGDLSSESTVSRIRTEHFPLTLESARPSHTSQYLCASSDGWALNEQFFGPGTRLTVL.

CDR3 coding DNA: TGCGCCAGCAGTCCCTCCATAGGGGGCGCCGGGTATTTT. Translated: CASSPSIGGAGYF. The V call is TRBV10-2, the J call TRBJ1-3; 7 bases are shared with TRBD1. V trimming: 5 bases; J trimming: 16 bases; junction bases outside the gene matches: 14. Germline-derived CDR1 and CDR2 are WSHSY and SAAADI. CDR3 size: 13 residues.

The chain couples TRBV5-3 to TRBJ1-5; D possibly corresponds to TRBD1 (5 bases). TRBV5-3 is assigned to the ORF class and has an uncertain function. This CDR3 comprises 15 residues. The V gene lost 4 bases and the J gene lost 2 bases, with 13 bases spanning the gap. CDR3 sequence reads: CARSAQGLGNQPQHF. Here the CDR3 DNA reads TGTGCCAGAAGCGCCCAGGGCCTGGGCAATCAGCCCCAGCATTTT.

This clone was seen more than once but under ten times. The chain combines TRBV5-4 with TRBJ1-1, with TRBD1 matching 7 bases. CDR1 SGHNT and CDR2 YYREEE come from the germline V gene (reference sequence). CDR3 length equals 14 residues. The V segment lost 0 bases and the J segment 5 bases; nucleotides outside the gene matches: 4. The CDR3 loop is CASSLGRGRTEAFF. CDR3 nucleotide sequence: TGTGCCAGCAGCTTGGGGAGGGGGCGTACTGAAGCTTTCTTT. Full variable domain (missing parts from reference TRBV5-4 and TRBJ1-1): ETGVTQSPTHLIKTRGQQVTLRCSSQSGHNTVSWYQQALGQGPQFIFQYYREEENGRGNFPPRFSGLQFPNYSSELNVNALELDDSALYLCASSLGRGRTEAFFGQGTRLTVV.

The V and J genes are TRBV5-4 and TRBJ1-5; D might be TRBD1 (6 bases). This CDR3 is built from 16 residues. The V gene lost 9 bases and the J gene lost 0 bases, with 19 bases spanning the gap. The germline V gene has CDR1 SGHNT and CDR2 YYREEE (reference sequence). CDR3 region: CATGLPGVNSNQPQHF. In nucleotides, the CDR3 is TGTGCCACGGGGCTCCCAGGGGTCAATAGCAATCAGCCCCAGCATTTT.

This sequence joins TRBV27 and TRBJ2-7; TRBD2 agrees at 8 bases. CDR3 length equals 15 residues. The germline V gene has CDR1 MNHEY and CDR2 SMNVEV (reference sequence). With 5 bases clipped from V and 3 bases from J, the junction kept 9 bases outside the gene matches. CDR3 sequence (DNA): TGTGCCAGCAGTCTTACGGGACTAGGCGTCTACGAGCAGTACTTC. Protein: CASSLTGLGVYEQYF.

The genes are TRBV7-9 and TRBJ2-7; 8 nucleotides agree with TRBD1. The V segment lost 5 bases and the J segment 5 bases; nucleotides outside the gene matches: 11. CDR3 length: 15 amino acids. Germline-derived CDR1 and CDR2 are SEHNR and FQNEAQ (reference sequence). Here the CDR3 DNA reads TGTGCCAGCAGCCTGGCGCAGGGGGCTGGTCACGAGCAGTACTTC. Translated: CASSLAQGAGHEQYF.